This entry concerns a single T cell receptor (beta chain). Its antigen remains unknown. This record comes from a study of cytomegalovirus exposure and HLA in healthy donors. The donors were members of the roughly 120-subject validation cohort (separate from the approximately 670-subject first cohort). The CDR3 has 15 amino acids. V lost 2 bases to trimming and J lost 5 bases; unmatched junction nucleotides: 5. The germline V gene has CDR1 LNHDA and CDR2 SQIVND (reference sequence). Study-level points and caveats: In the 120 or so validation repertoires, more than 85% of cluster scores exceeded 0, per a later analysis. In vitro assays verified that a few CMV-associated chains recognized CMV antigens specifically. Some TCR beta chains (more than 150 of them) were listed as cytomegalovirus-associated.

Produced via immunoSEQ multiplex PCR; TCRdb's table is partial and in-frame only. The sample holds fewer than 70,000 clones; 96% are singletons and the top ten take approximately 0.95%. J is TRBJ2-2 and V is TRBV19; 7 positions agree with TRBD2. The clonotype was recovered from a man aged 18 to 35 in good health and CMV-seronegative. The material sequenced was PBMCs. The CDR3 is CASSISGGGTGELFF. The CDR3 region has the DNA TGTGCCAGTAGTATATCGGGAGGCGGGACCGGGGAGCTGTTTTTT.